Shown below are 3 T cell receptor beta chains from a single sample sequenced in a study of a mutant IDH1 vaccine in newly diagnosed glioma. Some clones are missing from TCRdb's copy, which holds only in-frame ones; the method was immunoSEQ multiplex PCR. This table holds 26,000 or so clones, less than 85% found once. No antigen is known for these receptors. Time point given: week 35, safety follow-up. One vaccine dose held 300 ug of mutant IDH1 20-mer peptide and came with topical imiquimod. Specimen: PBMCs, collected from a glioma patient whose treatment included an IDH1 peptide vaccine. Receptors originate from a man aged 25 to 40 with glioma.

The V call is TRBV27, the J call TRBJ1-1; maybe TRBD1 (6 bases). CDR1 is MNHEY and CDR2 is SMNVEV in the germline V gene (reference sequence). V was trimmed by 6 bases and J by 7 bases, leaving 15 bases between them. This CDR3 region has 13 residues. DNA of the CDR3: TGTGCCAGCAGAGGGGGAGGGGGATATGAAGCTTTCTTT. The encoded protein is CASRGGGGYEAFF.

This clone turned up a few times. The rearrangement links TRBV27 to TRBJ1-5; D is unresolved. Trimming cost V 4 bases and J 6 bases, with 7 bases left between them. Germline-derived CDR1 and CDR2 are MNHEY and SMNVEV (reference sequence). This CDR3 spans 12 amino acids. In nucleotides, the CDR3 is TGTGCCAGCAGTTCTCGAGGTCAGCCCCAGCATTTT. It yields the protein CASSSRGQPQHF.

The chain combines TRBV11-2 with TRBJ1-4; D ambiguous. V was cut by 3 bases and J by 4 bases, with 15 bases left in between. In germline, CDR1 is SGHAT, CDR2 FQNNGV. The CDR3 is 16 residues long. The CDR3, as DNA: TGTGCCAGCAGCTTGGACCAGACGTACGTTAATGAAAAACTGTTTTTT. Its translation: CASSLDQTYVNEKLFF.